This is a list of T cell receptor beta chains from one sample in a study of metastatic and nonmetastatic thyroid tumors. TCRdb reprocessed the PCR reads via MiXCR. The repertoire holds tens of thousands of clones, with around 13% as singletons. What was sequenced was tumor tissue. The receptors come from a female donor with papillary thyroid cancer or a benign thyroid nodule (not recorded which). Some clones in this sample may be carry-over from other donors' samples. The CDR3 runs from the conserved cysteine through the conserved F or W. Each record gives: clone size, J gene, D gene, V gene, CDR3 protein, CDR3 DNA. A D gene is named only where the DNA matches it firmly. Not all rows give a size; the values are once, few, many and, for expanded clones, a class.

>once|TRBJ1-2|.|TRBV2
CASSTDLAGNPTVDGYTF
TGTGCCAGCAGCACCGACCTGGCAGGGAACCCCACCGTCGATGGCTACACCTTC
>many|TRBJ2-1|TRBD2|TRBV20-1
CSARDLTSGHNEQFF
TGCAGTGCTAGAGATCTGACTAGCGGCCACAATGAGCAGTTCTTC
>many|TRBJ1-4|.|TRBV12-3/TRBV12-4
CASSFTGIEEKLFF
TGTGCCAGCAGTTTCACTGGGATAGAAGAAAAACTGTTTTTT
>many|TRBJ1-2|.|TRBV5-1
CASSPGSSYGYTF
TGCGCCAGCAGCCCGGGAAGTAGCTATGGCTACACCTTC
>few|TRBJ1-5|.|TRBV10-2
CASSPLGGSLLQPQHF
TGCGCCAGCAGCCCCCTGGGGGGCTCCTTACTTCAGCCCCAGCATTTT
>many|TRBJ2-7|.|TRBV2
CASTESGSSYEQYF
TGTGCCAGTACGGAATCCGGTAGCTCCTACGAGCAGTACTTC
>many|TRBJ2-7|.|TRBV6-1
CASSPPLGEQYF
TGTGCCAGCAGTCCTCCCCTGGGCGAGCAGTACTTC
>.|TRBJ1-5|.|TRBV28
CASSPLQRAGNQPEHF
TGTGCCAGCAGTCCCCTCCAAAGGGCAGGAAATCAGCCCGAGCATTTT
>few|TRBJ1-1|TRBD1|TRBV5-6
CASSTPGQGSPFF
TGTGCCAGCAGCACGCCGGGACAGGGGTCCCCTTTCTTT
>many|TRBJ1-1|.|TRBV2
CASTFDGNTEAFF
TGTGCCAGCACCTTCGACGGTAACACTGAAGCTTTCTTT
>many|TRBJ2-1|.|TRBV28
CASSLIQSSYNEQFF
TGTGCCAGCAGTTTAATACAGAGCTCCTACAATGAGCAGTTCTTC
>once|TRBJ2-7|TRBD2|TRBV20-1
CSAREADWTSWREGQYF
TGCAGTGCTAGAGAGGCGGACTGGACTAGCTGGAGGGAGGGGCAGTACTTC
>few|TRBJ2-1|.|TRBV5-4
CASSWAGGADLNSEQFF
TGTGCCAGCAGCTGGGCCGGGGGAGCGGATTTAAACTCTGAGCAGTTCTTC
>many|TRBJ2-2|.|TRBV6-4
CASSVYGGAGELFF
TGTGCCAGCAGTGTGTATGGCGGGGCCGGGGAGCTGTTTTTT
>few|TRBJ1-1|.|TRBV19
CASSRQNTEAFF
TGTGCCAGTAGTAGACAGAACACTGAAGCTTTCTTT
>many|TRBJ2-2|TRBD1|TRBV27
CASGEQGATGELFF
TGTGCCAGCGGGGAACAGGGGGCCACCGGGGAGCTGTTTTTT
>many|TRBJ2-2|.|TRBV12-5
CASVRSSGPDTGELFF
TGTGCTAGTGTCCGATCAAGCGGGCCCGACACCGGGGAGCTGTTTTTT
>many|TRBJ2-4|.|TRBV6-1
CASSTLFGSQYF
TGTGCCAGCAGTACCCTATTTGGGAGCCAGTACTTC
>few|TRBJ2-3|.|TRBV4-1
CASSQVGTIPDTQYF
TGCGCCAGCAGCCAAGTCGGGACAATCCCAGATACGCAGTATTTT
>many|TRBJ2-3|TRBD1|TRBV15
CATSGTGEPDTQYF
TGTGCCACCAGCGGGACAGGGGAGCCAGATACGCAGTATTTT
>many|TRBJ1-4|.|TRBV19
CASSQGHPNEKLFF
TGTGCCAGTTCGCAGGGTCATCCTAATGAAAAACTGTTTTTT
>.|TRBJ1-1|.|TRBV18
CASSIGQTNTEAFF
TGTGCCAGCTCAATAGGACAGACGAACACTGAAGCTTTCTTT
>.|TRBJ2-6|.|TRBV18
CASSPLSAAGANVLTF
TGTGCCAGCTCACCACTTTCGGCAGCTGGGGCCAACGTCCTGACTTTC
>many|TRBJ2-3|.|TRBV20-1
CSARTPDIRTDTQYF
TGCAGTGCTAGAACCCCTGACATCCGCACAGATACGCAGTATTTT
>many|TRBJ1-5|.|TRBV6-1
CASDSRGLSNQPQHF
TGTGCCAGTGACAGCAGGGGCCTAAGCAATCAGCCCCAGCATTTT
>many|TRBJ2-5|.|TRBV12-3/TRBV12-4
CASSFQTETQYF
TGTGCCAGCAGTTTCCAGACAGAGACCCAGTACTTC
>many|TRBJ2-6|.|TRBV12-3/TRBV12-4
CASSRGAGTSGANVLTF
TGTGCCAGCAGCCGAGGGGCGGGGACCTCTGGGGCCAACGTCCTGACTTTC
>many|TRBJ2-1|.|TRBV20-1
CSARWEYGEQFF
TGCAGTGCACGGTGGGAGTACGGTGAGCAGTTCTTC
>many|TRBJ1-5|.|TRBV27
CASRPGSYSNQPQHF
TGTGCCAGCAGGCCGGGATCCTATAGCAATCAGCCCCAGCATTTT
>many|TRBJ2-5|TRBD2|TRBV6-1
CASSPPGLGQETQYF
TGTGCCAGCAGTCCCCCGGGACTAGGACAAGAGACCCAGTACTTC